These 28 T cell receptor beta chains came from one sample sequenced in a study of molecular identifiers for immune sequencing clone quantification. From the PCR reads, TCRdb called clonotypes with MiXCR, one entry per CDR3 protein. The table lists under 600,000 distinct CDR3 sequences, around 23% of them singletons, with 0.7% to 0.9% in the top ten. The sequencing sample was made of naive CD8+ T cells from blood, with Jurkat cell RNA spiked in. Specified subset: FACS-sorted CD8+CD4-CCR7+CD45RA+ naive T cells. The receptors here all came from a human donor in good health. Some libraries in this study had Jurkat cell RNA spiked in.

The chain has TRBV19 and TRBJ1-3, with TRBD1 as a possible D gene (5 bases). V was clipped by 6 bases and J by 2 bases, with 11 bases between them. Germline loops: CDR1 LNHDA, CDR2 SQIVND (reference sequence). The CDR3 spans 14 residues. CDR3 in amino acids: CASSLQDAGNTIYF. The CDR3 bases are TGTGCCAGTAGCCTACAGGACGCTGGAAACACCATATATTTT.

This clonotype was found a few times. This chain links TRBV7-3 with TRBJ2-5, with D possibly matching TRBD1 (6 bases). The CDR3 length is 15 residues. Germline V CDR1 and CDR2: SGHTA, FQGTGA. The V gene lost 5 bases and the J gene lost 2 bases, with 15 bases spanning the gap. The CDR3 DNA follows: TGTGCCAGCAGCCCGGGACACCTTCGACAAGAGACCCAGTACTTC. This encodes CASSPGHLRQETQYF.

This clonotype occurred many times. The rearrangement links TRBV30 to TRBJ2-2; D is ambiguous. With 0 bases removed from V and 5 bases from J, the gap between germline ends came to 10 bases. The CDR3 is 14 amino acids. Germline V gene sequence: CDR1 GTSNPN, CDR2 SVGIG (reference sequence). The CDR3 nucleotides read TGTGCCTGGAGTGTCGGAAGTCCTACCGGGGAGCTGTTTTTT. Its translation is CAWSVGSPTGELFF.

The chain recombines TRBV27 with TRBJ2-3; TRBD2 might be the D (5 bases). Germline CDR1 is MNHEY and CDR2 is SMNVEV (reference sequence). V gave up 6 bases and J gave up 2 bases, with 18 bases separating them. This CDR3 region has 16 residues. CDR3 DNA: TGTGCCAGCAGGACACCCGGAGGACTTGACACAGATACGCAGTATTTT. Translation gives CASRTPGGLDTDTQYF.

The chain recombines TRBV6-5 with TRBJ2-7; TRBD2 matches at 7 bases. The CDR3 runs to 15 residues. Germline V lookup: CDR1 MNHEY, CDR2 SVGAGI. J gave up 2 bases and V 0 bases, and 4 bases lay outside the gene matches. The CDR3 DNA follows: TGTGCCAGCAGTTACTCGTCTAGCGGTACCTACGAGCAGTACTTC. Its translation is CASSYSSSGTYEQYF.

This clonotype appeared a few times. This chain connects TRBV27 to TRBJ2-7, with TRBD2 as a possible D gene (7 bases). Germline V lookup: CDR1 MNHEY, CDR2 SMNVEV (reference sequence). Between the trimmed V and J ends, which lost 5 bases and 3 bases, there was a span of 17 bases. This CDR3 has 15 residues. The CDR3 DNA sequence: TGTGCCAGCAGTCCAAGGGGGGGCCCCGGCTACGAGCAGTACTTC. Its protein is CASSPRGGPGYEQYF.

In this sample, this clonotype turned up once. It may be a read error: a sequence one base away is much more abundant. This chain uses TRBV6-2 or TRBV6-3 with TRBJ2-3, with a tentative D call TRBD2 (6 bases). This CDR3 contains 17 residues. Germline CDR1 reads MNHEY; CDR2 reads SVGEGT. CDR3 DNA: TGTGCCGGCAGTTACTCATCTGTCGGGGGAGACACAGATACGCAGTATTTT. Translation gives CAGSYSSVGGDTDTQYF.

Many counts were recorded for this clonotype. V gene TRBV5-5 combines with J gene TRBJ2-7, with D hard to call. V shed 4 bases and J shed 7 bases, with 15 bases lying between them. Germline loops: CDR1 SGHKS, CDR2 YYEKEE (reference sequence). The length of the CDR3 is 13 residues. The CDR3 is CASSPVAEWEQYF. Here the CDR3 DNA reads TGTGCCAGCAGCCCGGTGGCCGAATGGGAGCAGTACTTC.

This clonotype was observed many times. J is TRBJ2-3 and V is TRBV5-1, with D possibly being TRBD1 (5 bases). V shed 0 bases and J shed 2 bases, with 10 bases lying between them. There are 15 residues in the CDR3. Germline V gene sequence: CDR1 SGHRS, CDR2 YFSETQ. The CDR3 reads CASSLELTATDTQYF. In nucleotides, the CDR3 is TGCGCCAGCAGCTTGGAACTGACAGCCACAGATACGCAGTATTTT. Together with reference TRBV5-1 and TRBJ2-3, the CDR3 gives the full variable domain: KAGVTQTPRYLIKTRGQQVTLSCSPISGHRSVSWYQQTPGQGLQFLFEYFSETQRNKGNFPGRFSGRQFSNSRSEMNVSTLELGDSALYLCASSLELTATDTQYFGPGTRLTVL.

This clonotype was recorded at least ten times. CDR3 sequence reads: CASSLGSGSETQYF. CDR3 DNA sequence: TGTGCCAGCAGCTTAGGTTCAGGAAGTGAGACCCAGTACTTC. The rearrangement uses TRBV13 and TRBJ2-5; D unresolved. Germline CDR1 and CDR2: PRHDT and FYEKMQ (reference sequence). Trimming removed 0 bases at V and 5 bases at J, with 10 bases between. The CDR3 extends over 14 amino acids.

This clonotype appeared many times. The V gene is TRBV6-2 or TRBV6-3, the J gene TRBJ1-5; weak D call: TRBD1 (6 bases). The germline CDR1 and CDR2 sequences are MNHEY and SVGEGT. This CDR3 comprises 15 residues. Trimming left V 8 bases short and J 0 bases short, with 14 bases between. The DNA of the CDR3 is TGTGCCAGCTTCCCAGGGGATCTTAGCAATCAGCCCCAGCATTTT. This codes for CASFPGDLSNQPQHF.

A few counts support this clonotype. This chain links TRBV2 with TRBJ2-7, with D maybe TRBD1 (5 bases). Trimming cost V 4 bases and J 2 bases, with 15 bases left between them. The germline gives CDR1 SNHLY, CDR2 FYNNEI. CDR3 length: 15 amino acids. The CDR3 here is CASSVVQGRAYEQYF. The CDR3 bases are TGTGCCAGCAGTGTCGTCCAGGGTCGAGCCTACGAGCAGTACTTC.

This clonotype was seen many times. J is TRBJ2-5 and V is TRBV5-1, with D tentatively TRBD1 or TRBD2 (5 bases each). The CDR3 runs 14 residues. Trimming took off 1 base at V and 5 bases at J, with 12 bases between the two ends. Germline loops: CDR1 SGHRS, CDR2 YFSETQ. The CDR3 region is CASSLLGVRETQYF. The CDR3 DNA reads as TGCGCCAGCAGCTTGTTGGGGGTCAGGGAGACCCAGTACTTC.

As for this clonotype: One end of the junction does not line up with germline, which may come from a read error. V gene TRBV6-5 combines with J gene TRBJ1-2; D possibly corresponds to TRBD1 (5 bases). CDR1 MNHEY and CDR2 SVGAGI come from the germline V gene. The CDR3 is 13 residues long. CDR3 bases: TGTGCCCGCAGTTATCAGGGATGGTATGGCTACACCTTC. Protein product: CARSYQGWYGYTF.

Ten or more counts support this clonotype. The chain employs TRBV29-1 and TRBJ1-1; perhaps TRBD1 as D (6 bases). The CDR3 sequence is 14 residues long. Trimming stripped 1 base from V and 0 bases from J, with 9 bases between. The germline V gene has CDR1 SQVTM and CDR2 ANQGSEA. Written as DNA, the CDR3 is TGCAGCGTTGAAGGGGGGCCTCTGAACACTGAAGCTTTCTTT. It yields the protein CSVEGGPLNTEAFF.

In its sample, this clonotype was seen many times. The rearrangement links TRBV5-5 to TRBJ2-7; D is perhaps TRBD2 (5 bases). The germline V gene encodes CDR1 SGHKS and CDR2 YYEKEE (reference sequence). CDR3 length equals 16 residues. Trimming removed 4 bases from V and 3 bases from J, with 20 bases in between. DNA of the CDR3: TGTGCCAGCAGCCGCGCCCCTGGACTCGGAGGCTACGAGCAGTACTTC. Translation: CASSRAPGLGGYEQYF. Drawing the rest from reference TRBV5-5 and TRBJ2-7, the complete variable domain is DAGVTQSPTHLIKTRGQQVTLRCSPISGHKSVSWYQQVLGQGPQFIFQYYEKEERGRGNFPDRFSARQFPNYSSELNVNALLLGDSALYLCASSRAPGLGGYEQYFGPGTRLTVT.

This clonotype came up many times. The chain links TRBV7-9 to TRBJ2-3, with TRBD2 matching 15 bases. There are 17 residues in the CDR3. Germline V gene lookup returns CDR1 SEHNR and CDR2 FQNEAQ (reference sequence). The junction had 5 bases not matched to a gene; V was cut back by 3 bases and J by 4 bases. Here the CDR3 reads CASSFGLAGGLADTQYF. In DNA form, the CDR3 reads TGTGCCAGCAGCTTCGGACTAGCGGGAGGGTTGGCAGATACGCAGTATTTT.

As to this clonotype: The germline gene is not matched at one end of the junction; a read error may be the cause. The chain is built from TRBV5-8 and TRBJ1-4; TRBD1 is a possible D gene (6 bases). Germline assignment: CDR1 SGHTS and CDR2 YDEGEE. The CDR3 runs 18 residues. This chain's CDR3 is CASSLDHRDTATNEKPFF. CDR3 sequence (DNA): TGTGCCAGCAGCTTGGATCACCGGGACACTGCGACTAATGAAAAACCGTTTTTT.

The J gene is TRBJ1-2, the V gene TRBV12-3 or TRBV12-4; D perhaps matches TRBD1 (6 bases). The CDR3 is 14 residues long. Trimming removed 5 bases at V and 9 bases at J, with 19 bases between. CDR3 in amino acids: CASSGGGGHMSYTF. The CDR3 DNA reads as TGTGCCAGCAGTGGGGGTGGGGGGCACATGAGCTACACCTTC.

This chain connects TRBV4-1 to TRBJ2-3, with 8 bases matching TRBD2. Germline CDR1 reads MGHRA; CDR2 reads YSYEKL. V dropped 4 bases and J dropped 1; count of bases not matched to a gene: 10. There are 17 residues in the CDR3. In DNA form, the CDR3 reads TGCGCCAGCAGCCCCCTACTAGCGGATCTCCGCACAGATACGCAGTATTTT. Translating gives CASSPLLADLRTDTQYF.

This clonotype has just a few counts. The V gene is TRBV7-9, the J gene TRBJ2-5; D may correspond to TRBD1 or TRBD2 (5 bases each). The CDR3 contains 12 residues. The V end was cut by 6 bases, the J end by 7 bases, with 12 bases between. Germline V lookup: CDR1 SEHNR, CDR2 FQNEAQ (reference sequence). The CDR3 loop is CASRHGDGTQYF. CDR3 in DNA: TGTGCCAGCAGACACGGGGACGGGACCCAGTACTTC.

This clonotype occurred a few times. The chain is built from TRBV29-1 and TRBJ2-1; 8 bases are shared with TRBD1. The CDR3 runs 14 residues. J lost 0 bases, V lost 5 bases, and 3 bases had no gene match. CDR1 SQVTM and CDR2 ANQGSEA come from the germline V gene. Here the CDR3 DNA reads TGCAGCGTTATACAGGGGGACTCCTACAATGAGCAGTTCTTC. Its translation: CSVIQGDSYNEQFF.

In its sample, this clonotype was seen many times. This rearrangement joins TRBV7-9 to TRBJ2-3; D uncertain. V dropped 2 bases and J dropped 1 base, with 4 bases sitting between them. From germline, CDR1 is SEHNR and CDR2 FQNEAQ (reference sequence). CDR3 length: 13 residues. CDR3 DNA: TGTGCCAGCAGCTTATTCGGCACAGATACGCAGTATTTT. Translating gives CASSLFGTDTQYF.

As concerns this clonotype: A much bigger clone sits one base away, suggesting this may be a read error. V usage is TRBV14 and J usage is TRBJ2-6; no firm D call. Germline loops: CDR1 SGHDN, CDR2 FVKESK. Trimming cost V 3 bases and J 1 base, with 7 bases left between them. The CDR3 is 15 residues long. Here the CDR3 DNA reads TGTGCCAGCAGCCATCACAAGTCTGGGGCCAACGTCCTGACTTTC. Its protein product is CASSHHKSGANVLTF.

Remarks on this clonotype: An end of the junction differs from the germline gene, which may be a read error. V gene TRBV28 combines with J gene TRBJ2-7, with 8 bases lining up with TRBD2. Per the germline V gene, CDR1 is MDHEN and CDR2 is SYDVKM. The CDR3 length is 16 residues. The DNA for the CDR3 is TGTGCCAGCAGTTTAGCGGGAGGACCCCCCTCCTTCGAGCAGTACTTC. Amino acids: CASSLAGGPPSFEQYF.

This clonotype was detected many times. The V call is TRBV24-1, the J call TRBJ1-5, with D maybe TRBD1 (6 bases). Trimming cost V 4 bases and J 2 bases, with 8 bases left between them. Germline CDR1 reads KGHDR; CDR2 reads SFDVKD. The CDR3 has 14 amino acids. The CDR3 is CATSEPGGNQPQHF. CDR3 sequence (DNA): TGTGCCACCAGTGAACCAGGGGGCAATCAGCCCCAGCATTTT.

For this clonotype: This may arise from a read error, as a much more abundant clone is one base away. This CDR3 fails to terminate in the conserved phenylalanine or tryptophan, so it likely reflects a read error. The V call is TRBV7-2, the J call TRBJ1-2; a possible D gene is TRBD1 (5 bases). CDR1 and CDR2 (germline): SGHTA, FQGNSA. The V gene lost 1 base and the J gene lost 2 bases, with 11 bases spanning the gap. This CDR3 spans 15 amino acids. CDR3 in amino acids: CASSLEGTRNYGYTI. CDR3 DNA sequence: TGTGCCAGCAGCTTAGAGGGGACGAGGAACTATGGCTACACCATC.

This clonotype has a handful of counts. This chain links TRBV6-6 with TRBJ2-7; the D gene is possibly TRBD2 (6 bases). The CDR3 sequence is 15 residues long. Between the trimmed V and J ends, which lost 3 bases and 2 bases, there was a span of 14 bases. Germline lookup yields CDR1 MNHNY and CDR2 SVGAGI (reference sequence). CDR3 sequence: CASSYYPGEAYEQYF. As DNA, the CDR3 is TGTGCCAGCAGTTATTACCCGGGGGAAGCCTACGAGCAGTACTTC.